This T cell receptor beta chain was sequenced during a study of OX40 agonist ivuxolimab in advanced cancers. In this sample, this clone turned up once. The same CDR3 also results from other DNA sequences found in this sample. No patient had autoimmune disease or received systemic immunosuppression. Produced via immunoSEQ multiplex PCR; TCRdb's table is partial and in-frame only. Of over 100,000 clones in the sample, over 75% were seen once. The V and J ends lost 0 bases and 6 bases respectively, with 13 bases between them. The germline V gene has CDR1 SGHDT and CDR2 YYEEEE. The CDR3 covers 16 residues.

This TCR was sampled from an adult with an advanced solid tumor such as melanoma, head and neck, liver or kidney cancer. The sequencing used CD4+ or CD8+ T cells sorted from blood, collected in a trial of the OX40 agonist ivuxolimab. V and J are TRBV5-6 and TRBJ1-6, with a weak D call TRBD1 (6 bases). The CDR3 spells CASSLAGGPGNSPLHF. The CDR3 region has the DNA TGTGCCAGCAGCTTGGCCGGGGGCCCCGGTAATTCACCCCTCCACTTT.